This T cell receptor (beta chain) was identified in a study of identical twins. The CDR3 extends over 15 amino acids. Between the trimmed V and J ends, which lost 2 bases and 6 bases, there was a span of 16 bases. Germline V gene lookup returns CDR1 MRHNA and CDR2 SNTAGT. This clonotype has at least ten counts. Via MiXCR, TCRdb re-called the 5' RACE reads, giving one row per CDR3 protein. Here the sample spans 750,000 to 950,000 distinct CDR3 sequences, approximately 13% being singletons. The same sample was also used in a study of yellow fever vaccine responses in identical twins.

The chain couples TRBV6-4 to TRBJ1-1; D gene uncertain. Material: PBMCs. This clonotype was sampled from a young woman in good health. CDR3 residues: CASSDVMDGVSEAFF. In DNA, the CDR3 is TGTGCCAGCAGTGACGTGATGGATGGGGTCTCTGAAGCTTTCTTT.